This T cell receptor (beta chain) emerged from a study of regulatory T cells in long-lasting Graves disease. The time point: persistent/refractory GD, antithyroid drugs over 5 years with positive TRAb. PBMCs provided the RNA from which the TCR library was made. The CDR3 spans 14 residues. Trimming took off 1 base at V and 3 bases at J, with 12 bases between the two ends. Looked up from germline, CDR1 is DFQATT and CDR2 is SNEGSKA (reference sequence). This clonotype was counted only a few times. According to the study, TCR beta libraries were built with iRepertoire HTBI primers and CDR3-region Arm-PCR. MiXCR was run by TCRdb on the multiplex PCR reads, yielding one entry per CDR3 protein. The sample includes 400,000 to 500,000 distinct CDR3 sequences, 20% to 25% seen only once; the top ten take roughly 7%.

The sequence came from a female donor with Graves disease. The chain carries TRBV20-1 and TRBJ1-2; D is perhaps TRBD1 (5 bases). The material was peripheral blood mononuclear cells (PBMCs), obtained when the disease was refractory, from a patient treated with antithyroid drugs. Here the CDR3 DNA reads TGCAGTGCTAGAGTATCGGGGGGGGACTATGGCTACACCTTC. Encoded protein: CSARVSGGDYGYTF.